This TCR beta chain is from a study of vaccination and CD4 T cells after COVID-19. About the research overall: Each participant underwent a two-dose regimen of either the BNT162b2 or the mRNA-1273 vaccine.

As concerns this clonotype: Its specificity is unknown.

CD4+ T cells that had been cultured provided DNA sequenced with the Oncomine TCR Beta short-read assay. Scientists extracted genomic DNA from CD4+ T cells grown in culture. From the PCR reads, TCRdb called clonotypes with MiXCR, one entry per CDR3 protein. The sample holds under 20,000 distinct CDR3 sequences; about 80% are singletons and the top ten take approximately 18%. Regarding treatment: roughly 11-day PBMC culture with coronavirus spike peptide pools or control peptides (ViraFEST assay). IL-2 (roughly 9.3 IU/ml) and peptide pools (approximately 9.7 ug/ml) were added to cultures of under 2.5 million PBMCs per well. The CDR3 has 14 residues. CDR1 and CDR2 (germline): LNHDA, SQIVND (reference sequence). The junction had 11 bases not matched to a gene; V was cut back by 8 bases and J by 6 bases.

The specimen comprised CD4+ T cells from blood, cultured in vitro, sampled after SARS-CoV-2 vaccination. V usage is TRBV19 and J usage is TRBJ2-3; 7 bases match TRBD2. The clonotype was recovered from a human donor who received a COVID-19 vaccine. Here the CDR3 reads CASGEGSSFDTQYF. In nucleotides, the CDR3 is TGTGCCAGTGGGGAGGGATCTTCATTCGATACGCAGTATTTT.